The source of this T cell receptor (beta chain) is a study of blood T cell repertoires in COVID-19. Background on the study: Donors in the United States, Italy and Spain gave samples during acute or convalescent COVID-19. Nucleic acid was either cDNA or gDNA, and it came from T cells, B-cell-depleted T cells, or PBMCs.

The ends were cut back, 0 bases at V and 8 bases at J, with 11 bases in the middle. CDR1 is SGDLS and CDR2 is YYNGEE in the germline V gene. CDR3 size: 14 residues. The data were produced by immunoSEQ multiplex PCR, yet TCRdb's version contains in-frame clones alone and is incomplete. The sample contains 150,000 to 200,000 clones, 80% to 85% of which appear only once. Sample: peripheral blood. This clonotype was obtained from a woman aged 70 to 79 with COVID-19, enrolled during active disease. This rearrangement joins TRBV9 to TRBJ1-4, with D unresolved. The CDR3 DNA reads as TGTGCCAGCAGCGTAGCTTGGGCAGGCGAAAAACTGTTTTTT. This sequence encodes CASSVAWAGEKLFF.